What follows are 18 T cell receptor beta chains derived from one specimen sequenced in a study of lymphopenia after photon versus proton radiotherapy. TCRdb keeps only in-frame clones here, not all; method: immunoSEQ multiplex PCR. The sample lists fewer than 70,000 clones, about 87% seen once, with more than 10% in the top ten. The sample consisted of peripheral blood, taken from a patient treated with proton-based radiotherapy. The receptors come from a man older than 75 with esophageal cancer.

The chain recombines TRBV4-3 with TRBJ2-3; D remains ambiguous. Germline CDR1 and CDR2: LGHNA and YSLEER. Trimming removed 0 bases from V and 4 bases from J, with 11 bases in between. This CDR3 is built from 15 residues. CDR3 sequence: CASSQDTLFADTQYF. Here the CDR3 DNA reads TGCGCCAGCAGCCAAGACACCCTTTTCGCAGATACGCAGTATTTT.

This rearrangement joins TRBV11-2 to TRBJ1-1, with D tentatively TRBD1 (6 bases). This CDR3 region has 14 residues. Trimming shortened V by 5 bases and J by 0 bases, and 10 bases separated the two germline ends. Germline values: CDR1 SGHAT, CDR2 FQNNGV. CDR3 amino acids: CASSNGQMNTEAFF. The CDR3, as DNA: TGTGCCAGCAGCAACGGACAGATGAACACTGAAGCTTTCTTT.

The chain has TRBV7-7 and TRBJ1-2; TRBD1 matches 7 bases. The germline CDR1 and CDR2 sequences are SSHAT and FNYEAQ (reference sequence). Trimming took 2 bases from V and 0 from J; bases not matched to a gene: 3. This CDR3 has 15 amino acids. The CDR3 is CASSLWDRPNYGYTF. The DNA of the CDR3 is TGTGCCAGCAGCTTATGGGACAGACCTAACTATGGCTACACCTTC. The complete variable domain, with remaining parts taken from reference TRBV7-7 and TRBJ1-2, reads GAGVSQSPRYKVTKRGQDVTLRCDPISSHATLYWYQQALGQGPEFLTYFNYEAQPDKSGLPSDRFSAERPEGSISTLTIQRTEQRDSAMYRCASSLWDRPNYGYTFGSGTRLTVV.

CDR3 sequence: CSVQIDSYNEQFF. CDR3 DNA: TGCAGCGTGCAAATTGACTCCTACAATGAGCAGTTCTTC. V usage is TRBV29-1 and J usage is TRBJ2-1; D is undetermined. Between the trimmed V and J ends, which lost 6 bases and 0 bases, there was a span of 9 bases. This CDR3 comprises 13 residues. Germline V lookup: CDR1 SQVTM, CDR2 ANQGSEA.

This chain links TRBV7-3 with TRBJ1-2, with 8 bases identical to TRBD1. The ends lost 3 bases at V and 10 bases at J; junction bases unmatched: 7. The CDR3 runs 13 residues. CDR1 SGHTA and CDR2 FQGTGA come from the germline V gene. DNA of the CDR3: TGTGCCAGCAGCTTTCCGGGACAGGCGGACTACACCTTC. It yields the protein CASSFPGQADYTF.

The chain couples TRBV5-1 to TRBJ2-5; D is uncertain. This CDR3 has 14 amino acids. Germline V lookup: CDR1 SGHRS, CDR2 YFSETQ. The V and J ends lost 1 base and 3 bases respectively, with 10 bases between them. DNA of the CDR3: TGCGCCAGCAGCTTGTTTTTAACCGAAGAGACCCAGTACTTC. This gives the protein CASSLFLTEETQYF.

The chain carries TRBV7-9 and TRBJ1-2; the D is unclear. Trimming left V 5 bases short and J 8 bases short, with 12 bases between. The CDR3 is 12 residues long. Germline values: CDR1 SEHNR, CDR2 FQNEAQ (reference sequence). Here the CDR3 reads CASSPDLTGYTF. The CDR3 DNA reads TGTGCCAGCAGCCCGGACCTCACGGGCTACACCTTC.

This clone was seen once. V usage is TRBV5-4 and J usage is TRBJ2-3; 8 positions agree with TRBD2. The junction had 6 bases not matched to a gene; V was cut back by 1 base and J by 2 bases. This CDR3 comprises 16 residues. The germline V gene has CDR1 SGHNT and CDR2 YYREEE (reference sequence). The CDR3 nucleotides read TGTGCCAGCAGCTTGTTGTCTAGCGGGCTCACAGATACGCAGTATTTT. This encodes CASSLLSSGLTDTQYF.

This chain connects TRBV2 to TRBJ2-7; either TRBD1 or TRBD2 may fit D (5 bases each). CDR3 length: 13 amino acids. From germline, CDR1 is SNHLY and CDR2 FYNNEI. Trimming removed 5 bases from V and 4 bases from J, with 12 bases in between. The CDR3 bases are TGTGCCAGCAGTAATTGGGGGAAATACGAGCAGTACTTC. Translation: CASSNWGKYEQYF.

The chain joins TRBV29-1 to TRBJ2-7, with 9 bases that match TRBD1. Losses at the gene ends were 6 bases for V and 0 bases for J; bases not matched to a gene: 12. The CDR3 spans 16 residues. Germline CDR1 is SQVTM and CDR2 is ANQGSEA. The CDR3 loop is CSVIKRQGGLSYEQYF. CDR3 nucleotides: TGCAGCGTCATAAAACGACAGGGGGGCCTCTCCTACGAGCAGTACTTC.

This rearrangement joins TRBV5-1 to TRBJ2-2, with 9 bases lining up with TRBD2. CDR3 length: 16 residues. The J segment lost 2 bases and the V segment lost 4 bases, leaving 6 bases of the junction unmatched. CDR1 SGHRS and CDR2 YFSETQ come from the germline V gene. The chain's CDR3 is CASSRSSGINTGELFF. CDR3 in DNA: TGCGCCAGCAGCCGCTCTAGCGGGATTAACACCGGGGAGCTGTTTTTT.

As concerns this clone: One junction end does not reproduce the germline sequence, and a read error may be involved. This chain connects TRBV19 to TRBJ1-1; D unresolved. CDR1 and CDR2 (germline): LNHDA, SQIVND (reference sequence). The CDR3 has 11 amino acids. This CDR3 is CASSSVGIPRF. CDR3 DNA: TGTGCCTCGTCTTCGGTCGGAATCCCCCGATTC.

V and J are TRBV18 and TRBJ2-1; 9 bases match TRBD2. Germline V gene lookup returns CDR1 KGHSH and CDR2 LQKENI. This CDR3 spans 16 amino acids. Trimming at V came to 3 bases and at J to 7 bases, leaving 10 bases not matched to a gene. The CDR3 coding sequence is TGTGCCAGCTCACCGGAGGCTAGCGGGATAGTGAATGAGCAGTTCTTC. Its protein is CASSPEASGIVNEQFF.

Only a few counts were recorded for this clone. CDR3 in amino acids: CASRQGREKLFF. The CDR3 DNA reads as TGTGCCAGTAGACAGGGCAGGGAAAAACTGTTTTTT. The chain links TRBV6-5 to TRBJ1-4, with 7 bases aligning to TRBD1. V lost 9 bases and J lost 8; bases outside the gene matches: 6. The CDR3 has 12 amino acids. The germline V gene encodes CDR1 MNHEY and CDR2 SVGAGI.

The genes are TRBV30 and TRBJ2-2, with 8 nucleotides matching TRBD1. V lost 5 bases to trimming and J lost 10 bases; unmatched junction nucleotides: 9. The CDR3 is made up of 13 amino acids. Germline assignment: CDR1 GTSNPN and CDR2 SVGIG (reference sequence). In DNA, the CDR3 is TGTGCCTGGTCCAGACAGGGGCCGGCGGAGCTGTTTTTT. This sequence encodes CAWSRQGPAELFF.

CDR3 in DNA: TGCGCCAGCAGCTGGGGCTCCGGGACAGGGGATGAAAAACTGTTTTTT. It yields the protein CASSWGSGTGDEKLFF. The rearrangement uses TRBV5-1 and TRBJ1-4; 10 bases match TRBD1. The CDR3 spans 16 residues. Germline V gives CDR1 SGHRS, CDR2 YFSETQ. V lost 3 bases and J lost 6; bases outside the gene matches: 8.

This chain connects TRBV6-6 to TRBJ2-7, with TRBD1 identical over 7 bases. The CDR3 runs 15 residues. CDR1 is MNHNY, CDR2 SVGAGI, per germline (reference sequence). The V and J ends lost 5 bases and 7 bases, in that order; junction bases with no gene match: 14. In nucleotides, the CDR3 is TGTGCCAGCAGTCCTGGGGCAGGGGGAATGCGGGAGCAGTACTTC. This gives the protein CASSPGAGGMREQYF.

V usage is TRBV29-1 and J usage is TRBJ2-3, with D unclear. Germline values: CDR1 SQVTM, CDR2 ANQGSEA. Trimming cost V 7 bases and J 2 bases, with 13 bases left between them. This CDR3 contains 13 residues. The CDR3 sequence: CSEVTGFTDTQYF. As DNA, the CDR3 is TGCAGCGAAGTGACGGGCTTCACAGATACGCAGTATTTT.